This T cell receptor (beta chain) was identified during a study of blood T cell repertoires in COVID-19. Germline V CDR1 and CDR2: MDHEN, SYDVKM. The CDR3 contains 16 residues. Trimming cost V 5 bases and J 4 bases; bases outside gene matches: 13. Libraries were prepared by immunoSEQ multiplex PCR; TCRdb keeps only in-frame clonotypes and omits some of them. The sample includes about 310,000 clones, around 87% of them seen just once. J is TRBJ1-2 and V is TRBV28; TRBD1 aligns across 7 bases. This receptor was obtained from a woman aged 35 to 49 with COVID-19, enrolled during active disease. Sequenced input: peripheral blood. CDR3 DNA sequence: TGTGCCAGCAGTAATACGCCGGGACAGACGTCCTATGGCTACACCTTC. Protein sequence: CASSNTPGQTSYGYTF.